Following are 5 T cell receptor beta chains from one sample sequenced in a study of blood T cells in healthy people across ages. With a J-beta primer mix and a sample-barcoded 5' primer, a second PCR ran roughly 6 to 11 cycles. MiXCR, run by TCRdb on the 5' RACE reads, gives a single entry per CDR3 protein. The sample lists about 670,000 distinct CDR3 sequences, 40% to 50% occurring once. The material sequenced was blood. The source of these receptors is a man older than 75 in good health.

The chain is built from TRBV9 and TRBJ2-3, with 7 bases fitting TRBD1. Germline assignment: CDR1 SGDLS and CDR2 YYNGEE. The junction had 6 bases not matched to a gene; V was cut back by 4 bases and J by 4 bases. The CDR3 has 14 amino acids. The CDR3: CASSKTGTADTQYF. Here the CDR3 DNA reads TGTGCCAGCAGCAAGACAGGGACAGCAGATACGCAGTATTTT.

The chain is built from TRBV18 and TRBJ2-3; D unclear. V lost 2 bases and J lost 8, with 8 bases in between. The length of the CDR3 is 12 residues. Germline loops: CDR1 KGHSH, CDR2 LQKENI. CDR3: CASSPNQRTQYF. Written as DNA, the CDR3 is TGTGCCAGCTCACCAAATCAACGTACGCAGTATTTT.

V is TRBV5-1 and J is TRBJ2-4; D possibly corresponds to TRBD1 (6 bases). The CDR3 is 19 residues long. Germline loops: CDR1 SGHRS, CDR2 YFSETQ. Deletions cut 0 bases from V and 8 bases from J, with 27 bases between. The CDR3 reads CASSLGQARDLGSTDIQYF. In DNA form, the CDR3 reads TGCGCCAGCAGCTTGGGACAGGCTCGGGACCTCGGTAGTACAGACATTCAGTACTTC.

This clonotype occurred a few times. This chain joins TRBV7-9 and TRBJ2-1, with D possibly TRBD2 on 6 matching bases. The CDR3 length is 16 residues. From germline, CDR1 is SEHNR and CDR2 FQNEAQ (reference sequence). The V end lost 4 bases, the J end lost 6 bases, and 19 bases lay between the germline ends. The CDR3 region is CASSSPGLTQANEQFF. Written as DNA, the CDR3 is TGTGCCAGCAGCTCCCCAGGACTAACTCAGGCCAATGAGCAGTTCTTC.

This clonotype was seen many times. The V and J genes are TRBV6-5 and TRBJ1-2; D is unclear. Trimming took off 4 bases at V and 6 bases at J, with 15 bases between the two ends. The CDR3 consists of 14 residues. In germline, CDR1 is MNHEY, CDR2 SVGAGI. Here the CDR3 DNA reads TGTGCCAGCAGTTTCCTCAGTGGGTTTGATGGCTACACCTTC. It translates to CASSFLSGFDGYTF.